This TCR beta chain was sequenced for a study of CXCR3-negative and CXCR3-positive naive CD8 T cells. Whole-study context: TRB reads totalled about 140 million, about 1.5 +/- 0.3 million per library. The study's findings and limits: Greater hydrophobicity was found in TRB CDR3s of CXCR3-positive naive cells than of CXCR3-negative naive cells.

The germline gives CDR1 SGHRS, CDR2 YFSETQ. This CDR3 is built from 18 residues. TRB cDNA was prepared as libraries by UMI-labeled 5' RACE. TCRdb re-called the 5' RACE reads, yielding one record per CDR3 amino acid sequence without DNA. Recorded for this sample: roughly 99,000 distinct CDR3 sequences. About this clonotype: Antigen: not known.

Every subset of CD8+ T cells was sorted in triplicate at approximately 310,000 cells each. Identification of naive CD8+ T cells rested on CD45RO-CCR7+CD27+CD95- status. Specimen: naive CXCR3+ CD8+ T cells from blood. Subset indicated: CD45RO-CCR7+CD27+CD95- naive CD8+ T cells expressing CXCR3 (TNR3+). This clonotype was obtained from a human donor in good health. Some clones in this sample may be carry-over from other donors' samples. The rearrangement uses TRBV5-1 and TRBJ2-2; TCRdb picks TRBD1, but there is no DNA to check that call. The CDR3 loop reads CASSLNGVPQKNTGELFF.